The sequence of this TCR beta chain was determined in a study of T cell responses to AZD1222 COVID-19 vaccine. Findings of the study overall: Reportedly, close to half of spike-specific TCRs are directed against unmutated variant regions. Donors, mostly white British, included more females; clonal diversity was possibly underestimated. Once two AZD1222 doses were given, Spike-specific TCR breadth and depth went up.

The V gene's germline CDR1 is MDHEN and CDR2 SYDVKM. Unmatched junction bases numbered 4, after V lost 3 bases and J lost 1 base. The CDR3 is 15 amino acids. Profiled with immunoSEQ multiplex PCR; TCRdb holds only in-frame clones, not every one. The repertoire holds about 100,000 clones, with roughly 84% as singletons. As concerns this clone: Its matching antigen is unknown.

Source: peripheral blood, taken on day 0 of AZD1222 vaccination. The receptor was isolated from an adult in good health. The chain uses TRBV28 and TRBJ2-5; 8 bases are a match to TRBD1. The CDR3 DNA reads TGTGCCAGCAGTTTGGTGGGGACAGGCCAAGAGACCCAGTACTTC. It encodes CASSLVGTGQETQYF.